The present entry profiles one T cell receptor (beta chain) with its context. Using immunoSEQ multiplex PCR, the repertoire was profiled, and TCRdb retains in-frame clones only, with some absent. The data show 250,000 to 350,000 clones, around 89% seen once. Seattle enrolled patients during active infection and tracked them longitudinally. The data stem from a study of blood T cell repertoires in COVID-19. Looking at the study overall: Researchers got acute and convalescent COVID-19 samples from the United States, Italy and Spain. In each case, the material was cDNA or gDNA derived from T cells, B-cell-depleted T cells, or PBMCs.

This clonotype was sampled from a woman in her forties or fifties with COVID-19, enrolled during active disease. Sample: peripheral blood.

The CDR3 sequence: CSASGLGGYTF. CDR3 in DNA: TGCAGTGCCTCGGGGTTGGGTGGCTACACCTTC. This chain uses TRBV20-1 with TRBJ1-2; no clear D. The CDR3 contains 11 residues. Germline-derived CDR1 and CDR2 are DFQATT and SNEGSKA (reference sequence). Between the trimmed V and J ends, which lost 6 bases and 7 bases, there was a span of 12 bases.